The TCR beta chain under discussion was sequenced for a study of blood T cell repertoires in COVID-19. Study-level background: From the United States, Italy and Spain came samples of acute and convalescent COVID-19. T cells, B-cell-depleted T cells, or PBMCs supplied cDNA or gDNA.

Methods used by the authors: Reference gene primer amplification gave estimated nucleated cell counts. Generated by immunoSEQ multiplex PCR, the TCRdb table keeps only in-frame clones and is missing some. That table supplies the V and J calls and clone size; D and trimming were determined from the DNA. The table shows 89,000 or so clones, with 75% to 90% occurring only once. The germline V and J ends were trimmed by 2 bases and 0 bases, with 3 bases remaining between them. The CDR3 contains 13 residues. Germline-derived CDR1 and CDR2 are SGHAT and FQNNGV. This clonotype was sampled from a man at least 80 years old with acute or convalescent COVID-19. The sequencing sample was made of peripheral blood. The J gene is TRBJ2-3, the V gene TRBV11-2, with D unresolved. CDR3 sequence (DNA): TGTGCCAGCAGCTTACCTAGCACAGATACGCAGTATTTT. Its protein is CASSLPSTDTQYF.